This T cell receptor beta chain is from a study of cytomegalovirus exposure and HLA in healthy donors. As for the study in general: Among about 190 million T cells, an earlier analysis found 90 million to 130 million unique TCR beta sequences. Among the roughly 370 genotyped donors, around 85% were placed in the Caucasian-associated ancestry cluster.

With respect to this clone: Its target is unknown.

This CDR3 region has 15 residues. Germline CDR1 reads SGHRS; CDR2 reads YFSETQ. V shed 4 bases, J shed 9 bases, and the junction held 9 bases outside the gene matches. Primers included in the PCR were 60 Vbeta and 13 Jbeta primers. Original data processing: Later, 80 million or so unique TCR beta chains were counted in an analysis, and some 10 million of them were shared. Profiling relied on immunoSEQ multiplex PCR, and the TCRdb table lists in-frame clones only, not all of them. For V, J and clone size, that table is used; D and trimming come from the DNA. The sample shows 150,000 to 200,000 clones, roughly 80% of them seen only once. Study findings and constraints: Some V segments could not be told apart, so they were left out, TRBV6-2 and TRBV6-3 among them.

The rearrangement joins TRBV5-1 to TRBJ1-6, with TRBD1 matching 8 bases. Material for sequencing was PBMCs. The origin of this receptor is a girl aged 5-17 years in good health and CMV-seropositive. The chain's CDR3 is CASSLGQGKSSPLHF. CDR3 coding DNA: TGCGCCAGCAGCCTCGGACAGGGAAAGAGTTCACCCCTCCACTTT.